This T cell receptor beta chain was retrieved from a study of T cells after posttransplantation cyclophosphamide. Notes on the study in general: Later post-transplant blood repertoires were often dominated by donor CD8+ memory clones. TRB clonality was highly associated with recipient CMV seropositivity and reactivation. Blood and skin or GI T cell repertoires showed limited TRB overlap.

The protocol was immunoSEQ multiplex PCR, while the TCRdb copy is restricted to in-frame clones and leaves out a portion. The table has over 9,000 clones, 85% to 95% seen once. As to this clone: Its antigen is undetermined.

Germline-derived CDR1 and CDR2 are MGHRA and YSYEKL. This CDR3 contains 13 residues. Cells defined as naive were viable CD3+CD4+ or CD3+CD8+ and CCR7+CD45RA+CD45RO-CD95-CD27+CD28+. Sequencing input: naive CD8+ T cells sorted from PBMCs. This chain joins TRBV4-1 and TRBJ2-5; 7 nucleotides match TRBD1. The J call could be wrong; TRBJ2-7 is a better fit for the DNA end. The sequence was collected from a young man in good health and a related stem cell transplant donor. The DNA for the CDR3 is TGCGCCAGCAGCCAAGACGACAGGGACGAGCAGTACTTC. It is translated as CASSQDDRDEQYF.